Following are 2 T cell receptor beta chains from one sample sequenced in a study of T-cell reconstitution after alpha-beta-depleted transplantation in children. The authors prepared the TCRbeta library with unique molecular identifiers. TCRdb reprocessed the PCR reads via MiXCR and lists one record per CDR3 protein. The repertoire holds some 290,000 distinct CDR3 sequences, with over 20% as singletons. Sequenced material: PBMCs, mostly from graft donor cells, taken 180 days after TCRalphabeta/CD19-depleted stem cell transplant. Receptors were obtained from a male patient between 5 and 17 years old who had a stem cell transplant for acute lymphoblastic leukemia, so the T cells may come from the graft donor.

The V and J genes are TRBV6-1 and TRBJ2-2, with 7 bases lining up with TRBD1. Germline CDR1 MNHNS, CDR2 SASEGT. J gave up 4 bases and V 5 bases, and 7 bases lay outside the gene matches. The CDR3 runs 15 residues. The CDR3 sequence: CASSPDRSGTGELFF. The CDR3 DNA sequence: TGTGCCAGCAGTCCGGACAGGTCGGGCACCGGGGAGCTGTTTTTT.

DNA of the CDR3: TGTGCCAGCAGCTGGGACAGGATAAGGGAGCAGTTCTTC. This translates into CASSWDRIREQFF. This sequence joins TRBV7-8 and TRBJ2-1, with TRBD1 matching 8 bases. The V gene end was trimmed by 4 bases and the J gene end by 10 bases; junction bases not matched to a gene: 6. CDR1 is SGHVS, CDR2 FQNEAQ, per germline. The CDR3 extends over 13 amino acids.